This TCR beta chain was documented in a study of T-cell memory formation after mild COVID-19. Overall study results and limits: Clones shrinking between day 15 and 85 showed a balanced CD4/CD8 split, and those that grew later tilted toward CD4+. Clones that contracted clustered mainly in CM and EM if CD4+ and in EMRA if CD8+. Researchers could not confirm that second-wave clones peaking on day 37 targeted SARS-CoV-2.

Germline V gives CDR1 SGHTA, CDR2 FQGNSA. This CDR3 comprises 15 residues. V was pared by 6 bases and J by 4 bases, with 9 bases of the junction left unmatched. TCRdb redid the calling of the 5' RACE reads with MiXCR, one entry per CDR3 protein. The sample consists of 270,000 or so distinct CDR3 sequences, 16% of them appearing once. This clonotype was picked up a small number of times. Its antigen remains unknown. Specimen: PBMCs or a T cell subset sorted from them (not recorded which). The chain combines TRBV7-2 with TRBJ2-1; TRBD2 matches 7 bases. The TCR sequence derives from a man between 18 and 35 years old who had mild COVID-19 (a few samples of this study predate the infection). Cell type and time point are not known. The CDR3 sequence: CASSSGRGGYNEQFF. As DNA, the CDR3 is TGTGCCAGCAGTTCGGGGAGGGGCGGATACAATGAGCAGTTCTTC.